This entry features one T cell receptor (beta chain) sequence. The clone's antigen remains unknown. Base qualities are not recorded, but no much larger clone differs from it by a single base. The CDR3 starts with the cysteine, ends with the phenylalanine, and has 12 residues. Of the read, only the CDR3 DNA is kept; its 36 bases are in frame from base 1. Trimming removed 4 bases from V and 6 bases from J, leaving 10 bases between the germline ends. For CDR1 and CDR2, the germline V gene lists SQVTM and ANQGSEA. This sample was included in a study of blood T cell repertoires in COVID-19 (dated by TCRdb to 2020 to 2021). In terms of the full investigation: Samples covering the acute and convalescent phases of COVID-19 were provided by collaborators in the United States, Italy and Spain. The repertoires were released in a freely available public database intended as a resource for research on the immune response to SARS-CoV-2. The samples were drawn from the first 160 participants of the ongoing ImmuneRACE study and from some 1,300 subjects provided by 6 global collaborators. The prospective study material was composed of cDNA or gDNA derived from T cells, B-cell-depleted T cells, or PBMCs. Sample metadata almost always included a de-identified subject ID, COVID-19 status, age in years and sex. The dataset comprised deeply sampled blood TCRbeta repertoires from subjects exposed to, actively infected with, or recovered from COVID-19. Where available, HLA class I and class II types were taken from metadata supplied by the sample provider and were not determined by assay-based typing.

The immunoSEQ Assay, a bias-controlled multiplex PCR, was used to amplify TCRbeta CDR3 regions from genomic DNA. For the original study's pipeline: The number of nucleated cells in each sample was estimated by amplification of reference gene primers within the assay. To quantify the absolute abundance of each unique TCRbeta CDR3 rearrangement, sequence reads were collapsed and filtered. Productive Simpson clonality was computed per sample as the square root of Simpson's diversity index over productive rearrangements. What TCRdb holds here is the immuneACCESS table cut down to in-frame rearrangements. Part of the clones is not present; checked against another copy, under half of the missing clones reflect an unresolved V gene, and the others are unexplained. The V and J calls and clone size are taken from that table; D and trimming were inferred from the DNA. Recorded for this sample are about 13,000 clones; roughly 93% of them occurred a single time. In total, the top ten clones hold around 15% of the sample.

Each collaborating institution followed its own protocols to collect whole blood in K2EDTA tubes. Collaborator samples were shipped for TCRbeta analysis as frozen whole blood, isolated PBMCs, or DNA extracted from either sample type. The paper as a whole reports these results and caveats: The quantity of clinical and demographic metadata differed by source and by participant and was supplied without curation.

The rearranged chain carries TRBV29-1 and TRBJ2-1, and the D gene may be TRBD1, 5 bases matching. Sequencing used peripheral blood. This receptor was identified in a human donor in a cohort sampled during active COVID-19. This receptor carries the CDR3 CSVVSGANEQFF. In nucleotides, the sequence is TGCAGCGTTGTGTCTGGGGCCAATGAGCAGTTCTTC.